These 25 T cell receptor beta chains were all obtained from the same sample, sequenced in a study of CD8+CD57+ T cells in acquired aplastic anemia. Template material for TCR beta VDJ and CDR3 profiling consisted of genomic DNA. TCRdb processed the reads anew with MiXCR; each CDR3 protein has one entry. Here the sample spans approximately 380,000 distinct CDR3 sequences, 60% to 80% being singletons. Sequenced input: sorted CD4+, CD8+, or CD8+CD57+ T cells (not recorded which) from PBMCs. These receptor sequences come from a human donor in good health, serving as a control.

About this clonotype itself: The missing conserved phenylalanine or tryptophan at the end of this CDR3 makes a read error likely. V gene TRBV2 combines with J gene TRBJ1-2, with TRBD1 identical over 8 bases. V gave up 6 bases and J gave up 8 bases; unmatched junction bases: 14. Germline CDR1 is SNHLY and CDR2 is FYNNEI. The CDR3 contains 15 residues. CDR3 in amino acids: CASSATDRARGGYTC. As DNA, the CDR3 is TGTGCCAGCAGCGCGACGGACAGGGCTCGCGGGGGCTACACCTGC.

V is TRBV20-1 and J is TRBJ2-7; 9 bases map to TRBD1. J gave up 2 bases and V 4 bases, and 3 bases lay outside the gene matches. The CDR3 contains 13 residues. Germline values: CDR1 DFQATT, CDR2 SNEGSKA (reference sequence). In DNA, the CDR3 is TGCAGTGCTATGGGACAGGGTACCTACGAGCAGTACTTC. As protein: CSAMGQGTYEQYF.

This clonotype was observed at least ten times. The rearrangement uses TRBV5-1 and TRBJ1-2; 7 positions agree with TRBD1. V shed 4 bases and J 4 bases; nucleotides not matched to a gene: 10. The CDR3 loop spans 15 amino acids. Germline CDR1 and CDR2: SGHRS and YFSETQ. The CDR3 spells CASSPEPGQIYGYTF. The CDR3 DNA sequence: TGCGCCAGCAGCCCGGAACCGGGACAGATCTATGGCTACACCTTC.

V usage is TRBV7-2 and J usage is TRBJ1-5; no clear D gene. V was cut by 1 base and J by 5 bases, with 12 bases left in between. The CDR3 consists of 15 residues. Germline V lookup: CDR1 SGHTA, CDR2 FQGNSA. Here the CDR3 DNA reads TGTGCCAGCAGCTTAGTGGCGAATTGGGATCAGCCCCAGCATTTT. Protein sequence: CASSLVANWDQPQHF.

The V gene is TRBV12-3 or TRBV12-4, the J gene TRBJ1-2, with a possible D match to TRBD1 (5 bases). Between the trimmed V and J ends, which lost 7 bases and 8 bases, there was a span of 20 bases. CDR3 length equals 14 residues. CDR3 in amino acids: CASTTNPGTGGYTF. In DNA, the CDR3 is TGTGCCAGCACTACAAACCCCGGGACCGGAGGCTACACCTTC.

This chain joins TRBV6-1 and TRBJ1-2; 9 bases agree with TRBD1. V lost 5 bases, J lost 2 bases, and 6 bases stayed unmatched. The CDR3 is made up of 15 amino acids. Per the germline V gene, CDR1 is MNHNS and CDR2 is SASEGT. As DNA, the CDR3 is TGTGCCAGCAGTCGGACCGGGACAGGGAACTATGGCTACACCTTC. Its translation: CASSRTGTGNYGYTF.

This clonotype has more than one count but fewer than ten. The CDR3 loop is CSAGPLAGGSRTDTQYF. In nucleotides, the CDR3 is TGCAGTGCTGGGCCACTAGCGGGGGGGAGCCGCACAGATACGCAGTATTTT. The chain has TRBV20-1 and TRBJ2-3; 13 bases map to TRBD2. This CDR3 contains 17 residues. After removal of 5 bases from V and 1 base from J, the junction contained 9 bases not matched to a gene. Looked up from germline, CDR1 is DFQATT and CDR2 is SNEGSKA (reference sequence).

This rearrangement joins TRBV7-2 to TRBJ2-6, with TRBD2 matching over 9 bases. V was clipped by 5 bases and J by 2 bases; unmatched bases: 4. The germline CDR1 and CDR2 sequences are SGHTA and FQGNSA. The CDR3 covers 16 residues. DNA of the CDR3: TGTGCCAGCAGCCTAATAGCGGGGGCTGGGGCCAACGTCCTGACTTTC. Translated: CASSLIAGAGANVLTF.

This sequence joins TRBV7-9 and TRBJ1-2; no firm D call. This CDR3 contains 12 residues. Germline CDR1 and CDR2: SEHNR and FQNEAQ (reference sequence). Trimming stripped 10 bases from V and 1 base from J, with 10 bases between. For the CDR3, the DNA is TGTGCCACAGAGCTTCGTAACTATGGCTACACCTTC. Its protein is CATELRNYGYTF. The full variable domain, its missing parts supplied by reference TRBV7-9 and TRBJ1-2, is DTGVSQNPRHKITKRGQNVTFRCDPISEHNRLYWYRQTLGQGPEFLTYFQNEAQLEKSRLLSDRFSAERPKGSFSTLEIQRTEQGDSAMYLCATELRNYGYTFGSGTRLTVV.

The chain has TRBV7-9 and TRBJ1-1, with D perhaps matching TRBD1 (5 bases). Germline assignment: CDR1 SEHNR and CDR2 FQNEAQ (reference sequence). The ends were cut back, 5 bases at V and 11 bases at J, with 15 bases in the middle. CDR3 length: 12 amino acids. This CDR3 is CASSIRDSGAFF. Written as DNA, the CDR3 is TGTGCCAGCAGCATCAGGGATTCCGGCGCTTTCTTT.

This clonotype appeared once. The DNA is left out, because the CDR3 cannot be placed on it with certainty; the CDR3 is given as TCRdb lists it. The V call is TRBV10-3, the J call TRBJ1-6; the table gives TRBD1 as D, unverified against the DNA. The germline CDR1 and CDR2 sequences are ENHRY and SYGVKD. Inclusive of both ends, the CDR3 amounts to 24 amino acids. The CDR3 protein is CAISTGASQETQYFGPGTPRGGHF.

This sequence joins TRBV20-1 and TRBJ2-7; 9 nucleotides match TRBD2. V was clipped by 3 bases and J by 6 bases; unmatched bases: 6. The CDR3 consists of 13 residues. Germline-derived CDR1 and CDR2 are DFQATT and SNEGSKA (reference sequence). The CDR3 region is CSARIAGAFEQYF. The DNA of the CDR3 is TGCAGTGCTAGGATAGCGGGAGCTTTCGAGCAGTACTTC.

The table lists this clonotype with a count of one. At one of its ends the junction is not consistent with the germline gene, which may arise from a read error. This chain joins TRBV7-3 and TRBJ2-2; possible D gene TRBD1, 6 bases. CDR1 and CDR2 from the germline V gene are SGHTA and FQGTGA. The CDR3 consists of 14 residues. Written as DNA, the CDR3 is TGTGCCAGCAGCAGGACAGCAAACAATGAGCAGTTGTTCTTT. Protein sequence: CASSRTANNEQLFF.

This chain uses TRBV9 with TRBJ1-6; the D is unclear. The length of the CDR3 is 14 residues. From germline, CDR1 is SGDLS and CDR2 YYNGEE. Deletions cut 0 bases from V and 19 bases from J, with 20 bases between. CDR3 sequence reads: CASSVGSSHKTNHF. The CDR3, as DNA: TGTGCCAGCAGCGTAGGGTCATCCCACAAGACAAATCACTTT.

This clonotype was detected ten times or more. The chain employs TRBV19 and TRBJ1-2; TRBD1 might be the D (6 bases). From germline, CDR1 is LNHDA and CDR2 SQIVND (reference sequence). The CDR3 sequence is 14 residues long. Trimming cost V 5 bases and J 4 bases, with 14 bases left between them. The CDR3 here is CASSSRQVLYGYTF. In nucleotides, the CDR3 is TGTGCCAGTAGTTCCCGACAGGTCCTCTATGGCTACACCTTC. The full variable domain, rest sourced from reference TRBV19 and TRBJ1-2, is DGGITQSPKYLFRKEGQNVTLSCEQNLNHDAMYWYRQDPGQGLRLIYYSQIVNDFQKGDIAEGYSVSREKKESFPLTVTSAQKNPTAFYLCASSSRQVLYGYTFGSGTRLTVV.

The chain combines TRBV19 with TRBJ1-2; D is perhaps TRBD1 (5 bases). The germline V and J ends were trimmed by 10 bases and 3 bases, with 24 bases remaining between them. The CDR3 runs to 16 residues. Germline CDR1 LNHDA, CDR2 SQIVND (reference sequence). CDR3 in amino acids: CAITTGRDAGHYGYTF. CDR3 nucleotide sequence: TGTGCCATCACTACGGGTCGGGACGCAGGGCACTATGGCTACACCTTC.

Worth noting for this clonotype: A junction boundary mismatches the germline segment, possibly from a read error. The V call is TRBV14, the J call TRBJ2-1, with D unresolved. Germline V gene data show CDR1 as SGHDN and CDR2 as FVKESK. The CDR3 spans 13 residues. The CDR3 bases are TGCGCCAGCAGCCAATGTCCTTTCAATGAGCAGTTCTTC. Protein product: CASSQCPFNEQFF.

This clonotype was observed many times. The chain couples TRBV11-2 to TRBJ1-1; D perhaps matches TRBD1 (5 bases). Germline V CDR1 and CDR2: SGHAT, FQNNGV. Trimming cost V 5 bases and J 1 base, with 20 bases left between them. This CDR3 has 17 amino acids. In DNA form, the CDR3 reads TGTGCCAGCAGCCTAGGTCGGCAAAAAGGGGAGAACACTGAAGCTTTCTTT. Translating gives CASSLGRQKGENTEAFF.

The V gene is TRBV20-1, the J gene TRBJ2-7, with D perhaps TRBD1 or TRBD2 (5 bases each). Trimming pared 5 bases from V and 13 bases from J, leaving 24 bases between. Germline CDR1 and CDR2: DFQATT and SNEGSKA (reference sequence). The CDR3 is made up of 13 amino acids. CDR3 in amino acids: CSARRGAAPRKYF. The CDR3 DNA reads TGCAGTGCTCGACGAGGGGCGGCCCCTAGGAAATACTTC.

Worth noting for this clonotype: Relative to the germline gene, one junction end is altered; a read error may explain this. CDR3 nucleotides: TGCGCCAGCAGCCACTTGGACAGTGCTGGCTACACCTTC. This encodes CASSHLDSAGYTF. The chain carries TRBV25-1 and TRBJ1-2; D possibly corresponds to TRBD1 (6 bases). CDR1 and CDR2 from the germline V gene are MGHDK and SYGVNS. The CDR3 is 13 amino acids.

DNA for the CDR3: TGCAGTGCGGGGGGAAGCGGGGGACGCACTGAAGCTTTCTTT. Translated, it gives CSAGGSGGRTEAFF. The rearrangement links TRBV20-1 to TRBJ1-1; D is perhaps TRBD1 (5 bases). Trimming removed 6 bases from V and 4 bases from J, with 18 bases in between. Germline V CDR1 and CDR2: DFQATT, SNEGSKA (reference sequence). The CDR3 is 14 amino acids.

V usage is TRBV19 and J usage is TRBJ2-1; D is perhaps TRBD2 (6 bases). This CDR3 is 16 amino acids long. Trimming pared 5 bases from V and 0 bases from J, leaving 14 bases between. CDR1 and CDR2 from the germline V gene are LNHDA and SQIVND (reference sequence). In nucleotides, the CDR3 is TGTGCCAGTAGTCGCCCCGGGAGTGGCTCCTACAATGAGCAGTTCTTC. Translation gives CASSRPGSGSYNEQFF.

The CDR3 loop is CAWSVGTYRNTIYF. The DNA of the CDR3 is TGTGCCTGGAGTGTCGGGACATATAGAAACACCATATATTTT. This chain connects TRBV30 to TRBJ1-3; perhaps TRBD1 as D (6 bases). Between the trimmed V and J ends, which lost 0 bases and 5 bases, there was a span of 11 bases. Germline CDR1 and CDR2: GTSNPN and SVGIG (reference sequence). The CDR3 is 14 residues long.

The chain combines TRBV5-1 with TRBJ1-6; D gene uncertain. In germline, CDR1 is SGHRS, CDR2 YFSETQ. V gave up 6 bases and J gave up 14 bases, with 15 bases separating them. The CDR3 contains 12 residues. This CDR3 is CASNHERRALHF. The CDR3 region has the DNA TGCGCCAGCAACCATGAACGGAGGGCCCTCCACTTT.

The chain carries TRBV10-2 and TRBJ1-2; perhaps TRBD1 as D (5 bases). The V and J ends lost 1 base and 7 bases respectively, with 13 bases between them. Per the germline V gene, CDR1 is WSHSY and CDR2 is SAAADI. This CDR3 has 14 residues. The CDR3 bases are TGCGCCAGCAGTGAGTGGGAGGGGCCCGGTGGCTACACCTTC. Translating gives CASSEWEGPGGYTF.